The clone carrying this T cell receptor beta chain was observed a few times. The antigen is not known. The data originate from a study of response to subunit inactivated influenza vaccine. Trimming removed 7 bases from V and 6 bases from J, with 9 bases in between. Per germline, CDR1 ENHRY and CDR2 SYGVKD. The CDR3 extends over 11 amino acids. TCRdb re-derived calls from the RT-PCR reads in MiXCR, one entry per CDR3 protein. This sample has hundreds of thousands of distinct CDR3 sequences; around 18% occur once, and the top ten carry about 11%. Study-level points and caveats: Authors suggested each seasonal influenza vaccination recruits few new T cells.

The origin of this receptor is a man aged 45 to 65 who received an inactivated influenza vaccine. The specimen comprised PBMCs from blood, sampled about 5 days after vaccination. The chain has TRBV10-3 and TRBJ1-2; tentative D call: TRBD1 (5 bases). This CDR3 is CAITDSDGYTF. CDR3 sequence (DNA): TGTGCCATCACTGACAGCGATGGCTACACCTTC.